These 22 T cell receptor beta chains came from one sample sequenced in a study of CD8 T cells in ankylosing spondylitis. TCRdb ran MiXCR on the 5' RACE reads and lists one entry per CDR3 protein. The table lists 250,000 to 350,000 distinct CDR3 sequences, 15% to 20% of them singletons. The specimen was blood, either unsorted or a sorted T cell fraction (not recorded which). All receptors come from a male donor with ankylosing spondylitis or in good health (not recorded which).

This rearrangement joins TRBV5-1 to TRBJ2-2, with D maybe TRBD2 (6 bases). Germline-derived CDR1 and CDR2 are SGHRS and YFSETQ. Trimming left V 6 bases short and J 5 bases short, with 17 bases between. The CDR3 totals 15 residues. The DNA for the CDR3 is TGCGCCAGCACCCGTGGGGGGATCGGGACCGGGGAGCTGTTTTTT. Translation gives CASTRGGIGTGELFF.

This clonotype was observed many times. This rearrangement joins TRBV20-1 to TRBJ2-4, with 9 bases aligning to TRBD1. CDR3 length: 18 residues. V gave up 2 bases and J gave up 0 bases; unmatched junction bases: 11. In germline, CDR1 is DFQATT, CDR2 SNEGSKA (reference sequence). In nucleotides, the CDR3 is TGCAGTGCTAGATCGGGACAGGGAGTCCCCCTAGCCAAAAACATTCAGTACTTC. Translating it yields CSARSGQGVPLAKNIQYF.

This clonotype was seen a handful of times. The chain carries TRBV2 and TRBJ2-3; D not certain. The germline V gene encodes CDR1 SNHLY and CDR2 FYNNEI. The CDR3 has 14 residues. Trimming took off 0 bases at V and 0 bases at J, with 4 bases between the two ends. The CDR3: CASSEARSTDTQYF. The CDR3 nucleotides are TGTGCCAGCAGTGAAGCGCGCAGCACAGATACGCAGTATTTT.

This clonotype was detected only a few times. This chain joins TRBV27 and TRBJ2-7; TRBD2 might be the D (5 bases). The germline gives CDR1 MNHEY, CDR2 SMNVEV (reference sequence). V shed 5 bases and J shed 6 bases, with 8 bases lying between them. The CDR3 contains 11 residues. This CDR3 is CASSTGLEQYV. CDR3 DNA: TGTGCCAGCAGTACCGGACTCGAGCAGTACGTC.

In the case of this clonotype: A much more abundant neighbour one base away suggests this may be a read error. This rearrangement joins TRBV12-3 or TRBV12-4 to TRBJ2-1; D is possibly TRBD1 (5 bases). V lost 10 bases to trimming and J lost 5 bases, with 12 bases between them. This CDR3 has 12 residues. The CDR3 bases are TGTGCCAACAGGCTACAAGACAATGAGCAGTTCTTC. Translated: CANRLQDNEQFF.

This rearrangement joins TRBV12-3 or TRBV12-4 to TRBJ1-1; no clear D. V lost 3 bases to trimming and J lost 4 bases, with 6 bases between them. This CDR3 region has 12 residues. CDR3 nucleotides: TGTGCCAGCAGTTTTAAAACCACTGAAGCTTTCTTT. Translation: CASSFKTTEAFF.

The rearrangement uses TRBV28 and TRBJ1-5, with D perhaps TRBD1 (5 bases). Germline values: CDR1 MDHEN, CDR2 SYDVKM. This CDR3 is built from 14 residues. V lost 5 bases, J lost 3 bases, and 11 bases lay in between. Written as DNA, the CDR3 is TGTGCCAGCAGTACAGGACCCACCAATCAGCCCCAGCATTTT. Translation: CASSTGPTNQPQHF.

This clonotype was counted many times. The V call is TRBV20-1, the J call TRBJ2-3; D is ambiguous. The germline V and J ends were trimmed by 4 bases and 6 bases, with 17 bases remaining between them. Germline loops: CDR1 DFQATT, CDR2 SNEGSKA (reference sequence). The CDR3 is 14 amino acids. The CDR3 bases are TGCAGTGCTACGGTACCCACCTCGTCGGATACGCAGTATTTT. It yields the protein CSATVPTSSDTQYF.

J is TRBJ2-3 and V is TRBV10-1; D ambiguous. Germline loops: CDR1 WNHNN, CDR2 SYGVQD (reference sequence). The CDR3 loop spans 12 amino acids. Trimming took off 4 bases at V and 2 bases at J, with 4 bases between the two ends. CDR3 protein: CASSGNTDTQYF. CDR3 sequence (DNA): TGCGCCAGCAGTGGGAACACAGATACGCAGTATTTT.

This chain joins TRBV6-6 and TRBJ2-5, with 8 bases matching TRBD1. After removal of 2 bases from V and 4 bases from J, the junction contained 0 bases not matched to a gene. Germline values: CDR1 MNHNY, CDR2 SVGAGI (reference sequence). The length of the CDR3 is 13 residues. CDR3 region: CASSYGTGETQYF. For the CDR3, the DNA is TGTGCCAGCAGTTACGGGACAGGAGAGACCCAGTACTTC.

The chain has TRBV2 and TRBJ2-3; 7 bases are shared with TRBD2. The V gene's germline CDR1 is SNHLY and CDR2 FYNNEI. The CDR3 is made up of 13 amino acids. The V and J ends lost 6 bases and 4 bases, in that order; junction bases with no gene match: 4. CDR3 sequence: CASSGLVPDTQYF. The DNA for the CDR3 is TGTGCCAGCAGCGGACTAGTTCCAGATACGCAGTATTTT.

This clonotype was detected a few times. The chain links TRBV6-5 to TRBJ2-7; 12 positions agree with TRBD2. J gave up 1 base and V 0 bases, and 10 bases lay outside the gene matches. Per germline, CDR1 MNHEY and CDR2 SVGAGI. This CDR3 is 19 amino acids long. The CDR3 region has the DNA TGTGCCAGCAGTTACTCGTCTAGCGGGAGGGGGTTAGGGTCCTACGAGCAGTACGTC. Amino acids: CASSYSSSGRGLGSYEQYV.

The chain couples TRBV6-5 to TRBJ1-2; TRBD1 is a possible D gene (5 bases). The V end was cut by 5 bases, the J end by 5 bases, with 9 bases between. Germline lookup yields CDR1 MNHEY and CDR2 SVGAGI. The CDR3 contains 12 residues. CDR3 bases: TGTGCCAGCAGTAGGCGGGGGTATGGCTACACCTTC. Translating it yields CASSRRGYGYTF.

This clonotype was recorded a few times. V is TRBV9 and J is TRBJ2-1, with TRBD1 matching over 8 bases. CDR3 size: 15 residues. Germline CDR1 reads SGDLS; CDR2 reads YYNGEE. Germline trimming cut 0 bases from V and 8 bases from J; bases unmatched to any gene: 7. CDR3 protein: CASSVAGQGRDEQFF. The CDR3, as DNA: TGTGCCAGCAGCGTAGCTGGACAGGGAAGGGATGAGCAGTTCTTC.

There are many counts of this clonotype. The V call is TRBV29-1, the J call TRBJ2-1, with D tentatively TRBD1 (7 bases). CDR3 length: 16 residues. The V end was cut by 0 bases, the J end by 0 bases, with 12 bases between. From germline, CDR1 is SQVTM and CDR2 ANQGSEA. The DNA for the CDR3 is TGCAGCGTTGAAGAGGAGGGGGCCAGCTCCTACAATGAGCAGTTCTTC. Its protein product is CSVEEEGASSYNEQFF.

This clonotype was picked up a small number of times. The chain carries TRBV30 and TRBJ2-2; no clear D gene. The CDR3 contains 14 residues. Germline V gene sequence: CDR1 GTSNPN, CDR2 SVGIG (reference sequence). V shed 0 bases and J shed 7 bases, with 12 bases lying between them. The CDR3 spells CAWSVVGFVGELFF. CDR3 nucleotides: TGTGCCTGGAGTGTAGTCGGGTTTGTCGGGGAGCTGTTTTTT.

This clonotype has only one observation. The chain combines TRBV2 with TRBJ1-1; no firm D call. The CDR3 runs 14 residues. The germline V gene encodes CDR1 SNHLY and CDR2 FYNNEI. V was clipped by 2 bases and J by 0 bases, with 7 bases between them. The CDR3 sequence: CASSESIMNTEAFF. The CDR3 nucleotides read TGTGCCAGCAGTGAAAGTATCATGAACACTGAAGCTTTCTTT.

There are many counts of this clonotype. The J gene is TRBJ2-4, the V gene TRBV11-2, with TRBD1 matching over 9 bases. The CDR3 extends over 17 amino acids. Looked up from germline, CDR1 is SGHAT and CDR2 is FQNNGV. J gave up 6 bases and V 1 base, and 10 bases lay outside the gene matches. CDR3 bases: TGTGCCAGCAGCTTAGGATTGGGACAGGGTACACGAAACATTCAGTACTTC. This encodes CASSLGLGQGTRNIQYF.

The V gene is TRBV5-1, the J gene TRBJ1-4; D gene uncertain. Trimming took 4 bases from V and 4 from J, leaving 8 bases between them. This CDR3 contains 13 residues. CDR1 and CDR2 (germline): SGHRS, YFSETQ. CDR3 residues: CASSVRLNEKLFF. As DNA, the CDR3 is TGCGCCAGCAGCGTACGGCTTAATGAAAAACTGTTTTTT.

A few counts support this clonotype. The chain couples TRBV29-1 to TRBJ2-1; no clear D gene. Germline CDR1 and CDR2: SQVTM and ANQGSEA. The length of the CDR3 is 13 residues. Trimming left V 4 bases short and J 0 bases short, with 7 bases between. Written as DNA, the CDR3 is TGCAGCGTTGCCCCAGCCTCCTACAATGAGCAGTTCTTC. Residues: CSVAPASYNEQFF.

The CDR3 DNA follows: TGCGCCAGCAGGGGACAGGGAGATACGCAGTATTTT. Amino acids: CASRGQGDTQYF. The rearrangement uses TRBV10-2 and TRBJ2-3; TRBD1 agrees at 9 bases. V lost 6 bases and J lost 5; bases outside the gene matches: 0. This CDR3 region has 12 residues. Germline V gives CDR1 WSHSY, CDR2 SAAADI.

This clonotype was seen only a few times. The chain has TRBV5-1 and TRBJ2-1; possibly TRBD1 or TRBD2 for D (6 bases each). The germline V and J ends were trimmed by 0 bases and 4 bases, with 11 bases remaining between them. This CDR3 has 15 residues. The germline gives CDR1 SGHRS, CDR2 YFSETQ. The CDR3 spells CASSLAGAEYNEQFF. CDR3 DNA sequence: TGCGCCAGCAGCTTGGCGGGGGCCGAGTACAATGAGCAGTTCTTC.